One sample yielded the 5 T cell receptor beta chains listed below, sequenced in a study of spatial heterogeneity in lung cancer. The antigens these receptors bind are not known. Study outcomes and limitations: Tumors with more nonsynonymous mutations had more expanded intratumoral alpha and beta TCRs.

Time point indicated: sample taken at primary tumor resection. TCRdb called the 5' RACE reads again in MiXCR, with one record for every CDR3 protein. The table includes 7,300 or so distinct CDR3 sequences, roughly a tenth detected once. The material was lung tumor tissue, obtained at surgery. These receptors came from a male donor with early-stage non-small cell lung cancer.

This clonotype is deemed medium-sized. It is likely a read error, because the conserved phenylalanine at the end of the CDR3 is missing. It is unclear where the CDR3 begins or ends on the DNA, so no DNA is shown, and the CDR3 is as TCRdb lists it. The CDR3 sequence: CASSFGRQD. The chain couples TRBV27 to TRBJ2-3. Germline values: CDR1 MNHEY, CDR2 SMNVEV (reference sequence). The CDR3 length equals 9 residues, ends included.

The chain joins TRBV2 to TRBJ2-7; TRBD2 matches 9 bases. The CDR3 is made up of 20 amino acids. Trimming at V came to 0 bases and at J to 1 base, leaving 16 bases not matched to a gene. Germline V gene lookup returns CDR1 SNHLY and CDR2 FYNNEI. In DNA form, the CDR3 reads TGTGCCAGCAGTGAAGCCGACCAGCCTCAAAGCGGGAGGTATTCCTACGAGCAGTACTTC. Residues: CASSEADQPQSGRYSYEQYF.

This clonotype was observed many times. The gene calls are TRBV5-1 and TRBJ2-1, with TRBD1 matching over 8 bases. Per germline, CDR1 SGHRS and CDR2 YFSETQ. This CDR3 is built from 17 residues. J lost 7 bases, V lost 5 bases, and 17 bases had no gene match. The CDR3 here is CASSNGQGLIQGNEQFF. The CDR3 DNA reads TGCGCCAGCAGTAACGGACAGGGTTTGATACAGGGTAATGAGCAGTTCTTC.

This clonotype occurred many times. The chain has TRBV9 and TRBJ1-2; 10 nucleotides line up with TRBD1. Germline CDR1 is SGDLS and CDR2 is YYNGEE. Trimming cost V 4 bases and J 5 bases; bases outside gene matches: 8. This CDR3 spans 15 amino acids. The CDR3 nucleotides read TGTGCCAGCAGCCCTTCGACAGGGGGCTTGTATGGCTACACCTTC. It codes for CASSPSTGGLYGYTF.

This clonotype appeared a few times. J is TRBJ2-3 and V is TRBV5-1; the D call may be TRBD1 or TRBD2 (5 bases each). The CDR3 has 14 residues. Per germline, CDR1 SGHRS and CDR2 YFSETQ. V lost 4 bases and J lost 2, with 11 bases in between. The CDR3 DNA sequence: TGCGCCAGCAGCACTAGAGGGGACACAGATACGCAGTATTTT. Encoded protein: CASSTRGDTDTQYF. Based on the CDR3 plus reference TRBV5-1 and TRBJ2-3, the full variable domain is KAGVTQTPRYLIKTRGQQVTLSCSPISGHRSVSWYQQTPGQGLQFLFEYFSETQRNKGNFPGRFSGRQFSNSRSEMNVSTLELGDSALYLCASSTRGDTDTQYFGPGTRLTVL.